One sample yielded the 7 T cell receptor beta chains listed below, sequenced in a study of radiotherapy plus CTLA-4 blockade in lung cancer. Assay: immunoSEQ multiplex PCR; the TCRdb copy retains only in-frame clones and omits some. In the table there are 50,000 to 70,000 clones, about 80% of which are singletons. Sequenced here: peripheral blood, sampled from a patient treated with radiotherapy plus ipilimumab. These receptors were collected from a human donor with non-small cell lung cancer who had a partial response to radiotherapy plus ipilimumab.

This chain links TRBV10-3 with TRBJ1-1; D remains unclear. Trimming removed 6 bases from V and 0 bases from J, with 8 bases in between. The CDR3 covers 13 residues. The V gene's germline CDR1 is ENHRY and CDR2 SYGVKD. As DNA, the CDR3 is TGTGCCATCAGCGGAGGGATGAACACTGAAGCTTTCTTT. Amino acids: CAISGGMNTEAFF.

CDR3 nucleotides: TGTGCCAGCAGCCCTCTCGGCACTGAAGCTTTCTTT. Encoded protein: CASSPLGTEAFF. The chain joins TRBV6-5 to TRBJ1-1; D is unresolved. Per germline, CDR1 MNHEY and CDR2 SVGAGI. The CDR3 has 12 amino acids. Trimming took 6 bases from V and 4 from J, leaving 9 bases between them.

This chain uses TRBV18 with TRBJ1-1; 8 bases match TRBD1. Germline V gene sequence: CDR1 KGHSH, CDR2 LQKENI. CDR3 length: 17 amino acids. V gave up 3 bases and J gave up 4 bases; unmatched junction bases: 13. The CDR3 nucleotides are TGTGCCAGCTCACCGGACAGGGCTATGAGCGGGGCCACTGAAGCTTTCTTT. It yields the protein CASSPDRAMSGATEAFF.

This chain's CDR3 is CASSRDRENTGELFF. The CDR3 coding sequence is TGTGCCAGTAGTAGGGACAGGGAGAACACCGGGGAGCTGTTTTTT. J is TRBJ2-2 and V is TRBV19, with 9 bases identical to TRBD1. This CDR3 has 15 residues. The junction had 1 base not matched to a gene; V was cut back by 4 bases and J by 1 base. Germline V CDR1 and CDR2: LNHDA, SQIVND (reference sequence). The full variable domain, with the rest looked up from reference TRBV19 and TRBJ2-2, is DGGITQSPKYLFRKEGQNVTLSCEQNLNHDAMYWYRQDPGQGLRLIYYSQIVNDFQKGDIAEGYSVSREKKESFPLTVTSAQKNPTAFYLCASSRDRENTGELFFGEGSRLTVL.

J is TRBJ2-2 and V is TRBV7-8, with D hard to call. V dropped 1 base and J dropped 2 bases, with 8 bases sitting between them. CDR1 and CDR2 (germline): SGHVS, FQNEAQ. The CDR3 spans 15 residues. The CDR3 protein is CASSLGGGNTGELFF. DNA for the CDR3: TGTGCCAGCAGCTTAGGTGGCGGTAACACCGGGGAGCTGTTTTTT. Together with reference TRBV7-8 and TRBJ2-2, the CDR3 gives the full variable domain: GAGVSQSPRYKVAKRGQDVALRCDPISGHVSLFWYQQALGQGPEFLTYFQNEAQLDKSGLPSDRFFAERPEGSVSTLKIQRTQQEDSAVYLCASSLGGGNTGELFFGEGSRLTVL.

The V and J genes are TRBV2 and TRBJ2-7; TRBD2 matches at 7 bases. The CDR3 totals 14 residues. Trimming took 7 bases from V and 6 from J; bases not matched to a gene: 12. Germline CDR1 and CDR2: SNHLY and FYNNEI. For the CDR3, the DNA is TGTGCCAGCACCATGGGACTACCGAGTCCCGAGCAGTACTTC. It translates to CASTMGLPSPEQYF.

The chain has TRBV27 and TRBJ1-5; weak D call: TRBD1 (6 bases). Germline CDR1 reads MNHEY; CDR2 reads SMNVEV (reference sequence). V lost 4 bases to trimming and J lost 4 bases, with 17 bases between them. The CDR3 runs 16 residues. CDR3 loop: CASSSRSQGKNQPQHF. In nucleotides, the CDR3 is TGTGCCAGCAGTTCCCGGTCACAGGGCAAAAATCAGCCCCAGCATTTT.